The rows below give T cell receptor beta chains drawn from one sample of a study of blood T cell repertoires in COVID-19. Libraries were prepared by immunoSEQ multiplex PCR; TCRdb keeps only in-frame clonotypes and omits some of them. Among 310,000 or so clones, roughly 87% were seen once, and the ten largest hold around 8.9%. The sample consisted of peripheral blood. These receptors came from a man aged 25 to 45 with COVID-19, enrolled during active disease. CDR3s include the opening cysteine and the closing phenylalanine or tryptophan. A D gene is named only where the DNA matches it firmly. Part of the rows lack a size; the others show once, few, many or a class for expanded clones.

j_gene: TRBJ2-7
abundance: -
d_gene: TRBD2
v_gene: TRBV4-3
CDR3aa: CASSLDSGRGENEQYF
CDR3nt: TGCGCCAGCAGCCTAGATAGCGGCCGGGGGGAGAACGAGCAGTACTTC

j_gene: TRBJ2-2
abundance: -
d_gene: -
v_gene: TRBV7-9
CDR3aa: CASSSDRLFGGELFF
CDR3nt: TGTGCCAGCAGCTCCGACAGGTTGTTTGGCGGGGAGCTGTTTTTT

j_gene: TRBJ1-1
abundance: -
d_gene: -
v_gene: TRBV7-2
CDR3aa: CASSQTGNTEAFF
CDR3nt: TGTGCCAGCAGTCAAACAGGGAACACTGAAGCTTTCTTT

j_gene: TRBJ1-2
abundance: -
d_gene: -
v_gene: TRBV5-1
CDR3aa: CASSLTGYDGYTF
CDR3nt: TGCGCCAGCAGCTTGACAGGGTATGATGGCTACACCTTC

j_gene: TRBJ2-1
abundance: -
d_gene: TRBD1
v_gene: TRBV7-8
CDR3aa: CASSLESGTADYNEQFF
CDR3nt: TGTGCCAGCAGCTTAGAATCCGGGACAGCCGACTACAATGAGCAGTTCTTC

j_gene: TRBJ2-3
abundance: -
d_gene: -
v_gene: TRBV6-2/TRBV6-3
CDR3aa: CASSYSGGLKDTQYF
CDR3nt: TGTGCCAGCAGTTACTCGGGGGGGCTAAAAGATACGCAGTATTTT

j_gene: TRBJ2-1
abundance: few
d_gene: -
v_gene: TRBV6-4
CDR3aa: CASSDGASEYNEQFF
CDR3nt: TGTGCCAGCAGTGACGGAGCTAGCGAGTACAATGAGCAGTTCTTC

j_gene: TRBJ2-7
abundance: -
d_gene: TRBD1
v_gene: TRBV7-3
CDR3aa: CASSLSGGYSYEQYF
CDR3nt: TGTGCCAGCAGCTTGTCAGGGGGCTATAGTTACGAGCAGTACTTC

j_gene: TRBJ1-5
abundance: -
d_gene: -
v_gene: TRBV21-1
CDR3aa: CASSKALNLVSNQPQHF
CDR3nt: TGTGCCAGCAGCAAAGCGCTTAATTTAGTCAGCAATCAGCCCCAGCATTTT

j_gene: TRBJ2-7
abundance: -
d_gene: TRBD2
v_gene: TRBV19
CDR3aa: CALNPAGVDEQYF
CDR3nt: TGTGCCCTAAATCCGGCGGGGGTGGACGAGCAGTACTTC

j_gene: TRBJ1-5
abundance: few
d_gene: -
v_gene: TRBV19
CDR3aa: CASSIGTPDSNQPQHF
CDR3nt: TGTGCCAGTAGTATAGGGACACCCGATAGCAATCAGCCCCAGCATTTT

j_gene: TRBJ1-2
abundance: -
d_gene: -
v_gene: TRBV5-3
CDR3aa: CARSQPQYYGYTF
CDR3nt: TGTGCCAGAAGCCAACCGCAGTATTATGGCTACACCTTC

j_gene: TRBJ1-1
abundance: few
d_gene: TRBD1
v_gene: TRBV29-1
CDR3aa: CSVGTGGFRTEAFF
CDR3nt: TGCAGCGTTGGGACAGGGGGCTTTCGTACTGAAGCTTTCTTT

j_gene: TRBJ2-7
abundance: -
d_gene: TRBD2
v_gene: TRBV4-1
CDR3aa: CASSQESRTSASSTYEQYF
CDR3nt: TGCGCCAGCAGCCAAGAGTCCAGGACTAGCGCCTCTTCAACCTACGAGCAGTACTTC

j_gene: TRBJ1-1
abundance: few
d_gene: -
v_gene: TRBV18
CDR3aa: CASSLNRDTEAFF
CDR3nt: TGTGCCAGCTCACTAAACAGGGACACTGAAGCTTTCTTT

j_gene: TRBJ2-7
abundance: -
d_gene: -
v_gene: TRBV7-2
CDR3aa: CASSLYEAKQYF
CDR3nt: TGTGCCAGCAGCTTATACGAGGCCAAGCAGTACTTC

j_gene: TRBJ2-7
abundance: -
d_gene: -
v_gene: TRBV18
CDR3aa: CASSPSTVLSYEQYF
CDR3nt: TGTGCCAGCTCACCTTCAACGGTTTTGTCCTACGAGCAGTACTTC